This TCR beta chain originates from a study of response to subunit inactivated influenza vaccine. Findings and limits, study-wide: Authors suggested few new T cells are recruited by each seasonal influenza vaccination.

Trimming stripped 8 bases from V and 1 base from J, with 14 bases between. Germline loops: CDR1 SEHNR, CDR2 FQNEAQ (reference sequence). The CDR3 has 15 amino acids. In its sample, this clonotype was seen a few times. Its antigen is currently unknown. TCRdb ran MiXCR on the RT-PCR reads and lists one entry per CDR3 protein. The sample holds 500,000 to 600,000 distinct CDR3 sequences, approximately 12% seen once. This sequence joins TRBV7-9 and TRBJ2-2; D might be TRBD2 (6 bases). This TCR derives from a middle-aged man who received an inactivated influenza vaccine. Sequenced here: PBMCs from blood, sampled on the day of vaccination. Written as DNA, the CDR3 is TGTGCCAGCTACGAACGGGAGCAGAACACCGGGGAGCTGTTTTTT. This translates into CASYEREQNTGELFF. The full variable domain, rest sourced from reference TRBV7-9 and TRBJ2-2, is DTGVSQNPRHKITKRGQNVTFRCDPISEHNRLYWYRQTLGQGPEFLTYFQNEAQLEKSRLLSDRFSAERPKGSFSTLEIQRTEQGDSAMYLCASYEREQNTGELFFGEGSRLTVL.